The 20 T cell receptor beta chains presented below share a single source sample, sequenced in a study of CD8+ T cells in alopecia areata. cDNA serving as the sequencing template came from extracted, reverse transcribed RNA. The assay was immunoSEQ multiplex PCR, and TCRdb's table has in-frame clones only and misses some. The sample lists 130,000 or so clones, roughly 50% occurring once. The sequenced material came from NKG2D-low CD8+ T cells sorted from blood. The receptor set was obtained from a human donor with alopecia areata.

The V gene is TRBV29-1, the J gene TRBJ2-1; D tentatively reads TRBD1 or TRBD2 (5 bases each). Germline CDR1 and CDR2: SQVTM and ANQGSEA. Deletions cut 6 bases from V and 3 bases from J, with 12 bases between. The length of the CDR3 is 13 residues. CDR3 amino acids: CSVGTLDYNEQFF. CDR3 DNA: TGCAGCGTCGGGACGCTTGACTACAATGAGCAGTTCTTC.

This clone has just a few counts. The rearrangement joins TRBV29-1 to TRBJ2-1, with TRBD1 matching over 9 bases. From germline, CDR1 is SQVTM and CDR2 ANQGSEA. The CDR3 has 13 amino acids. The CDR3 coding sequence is TGCAGTAAGACAGGGGGGGCCTACAATGAGCAGTTCTTC. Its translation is CSKTGGAYNEQFF.

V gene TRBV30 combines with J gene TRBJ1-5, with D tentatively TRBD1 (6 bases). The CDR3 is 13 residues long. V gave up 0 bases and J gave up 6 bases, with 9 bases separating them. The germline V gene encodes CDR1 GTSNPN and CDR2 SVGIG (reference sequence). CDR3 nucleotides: TGTGCCTGGAGTGTGGAGGGGGGTCAGCCCCAGCATTTT. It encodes CAWSVEGGQPQHF.

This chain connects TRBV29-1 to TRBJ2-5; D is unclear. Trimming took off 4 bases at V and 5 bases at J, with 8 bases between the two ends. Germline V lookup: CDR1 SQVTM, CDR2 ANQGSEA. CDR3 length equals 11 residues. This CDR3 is CSVVRRETQYF. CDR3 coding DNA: TGCAGCGTTGTGAGGCGGGAGACCCAGTACTTC.

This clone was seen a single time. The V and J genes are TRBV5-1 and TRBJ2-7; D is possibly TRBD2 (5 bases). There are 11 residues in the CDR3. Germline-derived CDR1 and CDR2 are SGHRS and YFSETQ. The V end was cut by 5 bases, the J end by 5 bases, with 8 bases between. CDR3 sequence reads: CASSMGDEQYF. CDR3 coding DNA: TGCGCCAGCAGTATGGGAGACGAGCAGTACTTC.

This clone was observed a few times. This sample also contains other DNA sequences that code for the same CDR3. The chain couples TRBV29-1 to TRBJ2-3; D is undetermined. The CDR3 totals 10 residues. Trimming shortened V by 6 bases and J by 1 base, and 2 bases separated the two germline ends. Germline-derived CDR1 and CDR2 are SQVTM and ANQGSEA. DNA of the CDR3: TGCAGCGTGCGCACAGATACGCAGTATTTT. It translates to CSVRTDTQYF.

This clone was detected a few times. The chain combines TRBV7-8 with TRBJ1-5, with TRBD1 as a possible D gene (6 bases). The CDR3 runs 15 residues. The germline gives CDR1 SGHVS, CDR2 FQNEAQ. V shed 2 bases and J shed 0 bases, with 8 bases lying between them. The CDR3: CASSLLDSSNQPQHF. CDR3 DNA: TGTGCCAGCAGCTTATTGGACAGTAGCAATCAGCCCCAGCATTTT. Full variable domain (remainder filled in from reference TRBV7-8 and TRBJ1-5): GAGVSQSPRYKVAKRGQDVALRCDPISGHVSLFWYQQALGQGPEFLTYFQNEAQLDKSGLPSDRFFAERPEGSVSTLKIQRTQQEDSAVYLCASSLLDSSNQPQHFGDGTRLSIL.

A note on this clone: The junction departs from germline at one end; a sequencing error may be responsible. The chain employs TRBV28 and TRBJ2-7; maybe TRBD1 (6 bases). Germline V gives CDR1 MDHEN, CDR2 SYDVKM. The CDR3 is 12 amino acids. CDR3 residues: CACSSDSYEQYF. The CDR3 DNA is TGTGCCTGCAGTTCGGACAGCTACGAGCAGTACTTC.

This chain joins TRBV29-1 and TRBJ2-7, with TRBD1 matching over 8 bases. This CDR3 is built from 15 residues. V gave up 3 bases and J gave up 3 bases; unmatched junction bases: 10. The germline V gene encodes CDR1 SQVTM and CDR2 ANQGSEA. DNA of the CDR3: TGCAGCGTTGAGAGGACAGGGACTGATCTCTACGAGCAGTACTTC. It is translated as CSVERTGTDLYEQYF.

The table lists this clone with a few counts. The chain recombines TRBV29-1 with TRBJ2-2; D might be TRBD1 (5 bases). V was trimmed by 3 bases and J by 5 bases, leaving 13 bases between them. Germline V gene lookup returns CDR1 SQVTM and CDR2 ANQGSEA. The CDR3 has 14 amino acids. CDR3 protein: CSVEGHLGTGELFF. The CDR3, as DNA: TGCAGCGTTGAGGGGCATCTCGGGACCGGGGAGCTGTTTTTT.

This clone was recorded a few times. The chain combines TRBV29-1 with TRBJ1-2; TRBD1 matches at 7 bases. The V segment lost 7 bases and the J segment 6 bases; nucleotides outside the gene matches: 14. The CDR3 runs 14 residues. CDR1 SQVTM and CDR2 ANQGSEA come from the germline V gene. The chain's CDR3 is CSAPQTGKRDGYTF. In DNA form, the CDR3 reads TGCAGCGCTCCCCAGACAGGGAAAAGGGATGGCTACACCTTC.

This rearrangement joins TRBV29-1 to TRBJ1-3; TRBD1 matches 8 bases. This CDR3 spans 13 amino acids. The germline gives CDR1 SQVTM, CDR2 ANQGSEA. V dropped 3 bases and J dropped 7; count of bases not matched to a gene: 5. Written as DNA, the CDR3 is TGCAGCGTTGATAGGGGACAGGATAACACCATATATTTT. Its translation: CSVDRGQDNTIYF.

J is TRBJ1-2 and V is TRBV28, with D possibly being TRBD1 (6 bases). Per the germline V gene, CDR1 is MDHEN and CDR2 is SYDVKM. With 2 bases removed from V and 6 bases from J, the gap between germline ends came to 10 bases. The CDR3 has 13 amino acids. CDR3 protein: CASSLRTDDGYTF. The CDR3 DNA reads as TGTGCCAGCAGTTTAAGGACAGACGATGGCTACACCTTC.

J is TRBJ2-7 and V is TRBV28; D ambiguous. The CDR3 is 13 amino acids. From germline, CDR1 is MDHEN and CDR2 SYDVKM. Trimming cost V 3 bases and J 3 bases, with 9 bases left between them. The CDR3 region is CASSFVLNYEQYF. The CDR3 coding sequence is TGTGCCAGCAGTTTTGTCCTTAACTACGAGCAGTACTTC. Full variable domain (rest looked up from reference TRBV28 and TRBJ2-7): DVKVTQSSRYLVKRTGEKVFLECVQDMDHENMFWYRQDPGLGLRLIYFSYDVKMKEKGDIPEGYSVSREKKERFSLILESASTNQTSMYLCASSFVLNYEQYFGPGTRLTVT.

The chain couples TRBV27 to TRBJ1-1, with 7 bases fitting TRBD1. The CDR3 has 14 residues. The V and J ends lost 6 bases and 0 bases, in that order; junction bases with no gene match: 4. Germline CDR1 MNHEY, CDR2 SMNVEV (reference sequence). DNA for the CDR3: TGTGCCAGCAGCCCAGGGGGAATGAACACTGAAGCTTTCTTT. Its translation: CASSPGGMNTEAFF.

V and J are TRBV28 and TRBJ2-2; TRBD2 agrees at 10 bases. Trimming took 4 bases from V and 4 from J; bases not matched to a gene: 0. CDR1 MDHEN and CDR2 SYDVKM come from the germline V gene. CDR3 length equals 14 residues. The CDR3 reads CASSWTSGTGELFF. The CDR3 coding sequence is TGTGCCAGCAGTTGGACTAGCGGCACCGGGGAGCTGTTTTTT. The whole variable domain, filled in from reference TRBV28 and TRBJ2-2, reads DVKVTQSSRYLVKRTGEKVFLECVQDMDHENMFWYRQDPGLGLRLIYFSYDVKMKEKGDIPEGYSVSREKKERFSLILESASTNQTSMYLCASSWTSGTGELFFGEGSRLTVL.

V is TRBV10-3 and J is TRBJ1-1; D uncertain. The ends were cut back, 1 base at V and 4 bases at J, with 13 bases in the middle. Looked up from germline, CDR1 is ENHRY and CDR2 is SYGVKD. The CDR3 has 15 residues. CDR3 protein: CAISEFPESPTEAFF. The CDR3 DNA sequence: TGTGCCATCAGTGAGTTTCCAGAATCTCCCACTGAAGCTTTCTTT.

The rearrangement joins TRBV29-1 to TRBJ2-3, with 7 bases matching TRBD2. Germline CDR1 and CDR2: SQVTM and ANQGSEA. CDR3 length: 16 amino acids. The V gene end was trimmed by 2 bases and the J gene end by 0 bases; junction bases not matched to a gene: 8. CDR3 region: CSVEWEGTSSTDTQYF. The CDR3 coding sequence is TGCAGCGTTGAATGGGAGGGGACCTCTAGCACAGATACGCAGTATTTT.

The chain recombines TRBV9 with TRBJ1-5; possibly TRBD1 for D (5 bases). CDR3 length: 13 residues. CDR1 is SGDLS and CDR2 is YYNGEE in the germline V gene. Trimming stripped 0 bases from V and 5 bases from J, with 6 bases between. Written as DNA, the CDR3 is TGTGCCAGCAGCGTAGAAGGGGATCAGCCCCAGCATTTT. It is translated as CASSVEGDQPQHF.

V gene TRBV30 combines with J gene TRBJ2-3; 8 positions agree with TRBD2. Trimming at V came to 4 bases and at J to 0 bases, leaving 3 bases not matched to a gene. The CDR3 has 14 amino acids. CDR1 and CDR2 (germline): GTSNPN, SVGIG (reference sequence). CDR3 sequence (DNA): TGTGCCTGGAACCGCGGGGGGAGCACAGATACGCAGTATTTT. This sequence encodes CAWNRGGSTDTQYF.